This T cell receptor (beta chain) was captured in a study of T cell responses to AZD1222 COVID-19 vaccine. Study outcomes and limitations: The breadth and depth of Spike-specific TCRs increased once two AZD1222 doses had been given. Close to half of spike-specific TCRs reportedly recognize unmutated variant regions.

Sequenced by immunoSEQ multiplex PCR; TCRdb stores in-frame clones only, minus some. The sample records about 120,000 clones, about 93% being singletons. The CDR3 spans 14 residues. The V segment lost 6 bases and the J segment 8 bases; nucleotides outside the gene matches: 10. CDR1 and CDR2 (germline): SNHLY, FYNNEI. As concerns this clone: The antigen is not known.

The rearrangement uses TRBV2 and TRBJ2-3; the match to TRBD2 covers 8 bases. The sequences come from peripheral blood, collected 28 days after the second AZD1222 dose. The TCR comes from an adult who received the AZD1222 COVID-19 vaccine. This CDR3 is CASSGRTSQGTQYF. The DNA for the CDR3 is TGTGCCAGCAGCGGACGGACTAGCCAGGGTACGCAGTATTTT.